This T cell receptor beta chain came from a study of CD8 T cells in ankylosing spondylitis. General observations from the study: Disease-associated clones were reportedly significantly overrepresented in matched ankylosing spondylitis synovial fluid. In ankylosing spondylitis blood, a motif of eight highly homologous TCR beta variants appeared characteristic. Disease-associated clones were CD8+ and fairly uncommon in peripheral blood. Several of the motif variants were reported before in synovial fluid and blood from reactive arthritis.

V lost 4 bases and J 6 bases, leaving 16 bases between the germline ends. Per germline, CDR1 SGHVS and CDR2 FQNEAQ. This CDR3 region has 15 residues. A note on this clonotype: What it recognizes is unknown.

A quantitative 5'-RACE method, one with molecular barcodes, was used to make TCR beta libraries. A single record per CDR3 protein comes from TCRdb applying MiXCR to the 5' RACE reads. Here the sample spans a few hundred thousand distinct CDR3 sequences, 7% to 9% being singletons. The clonotype was recovered from a male donor with ankylosing spondylitis. The V gene is TRBV7-8, the J gene TRBJ2-1; D may be TRBD1 (6 bases). Sequencing was carried out using blood, either unsorted or a sorted T cell fraction (not recorded which). The DNA of the CDR3 is TGTGCCAGCAGCTGGCTACAGGGTAGCTCCAATGAGCAGTTCTTC. Protein sequence: CASSWLQGSSNEQFF.